The present TCR beta chain was sequenced within a study of cytotoxic CD8 clonotypes in ibrutinib-treated CLL. Regarding the study as a whole: Stable or contracted on treatment, public clonotypes were also uncommon.

CDR3 length: 17 residues. Germline CDR1 and CDR2: SGHRS and YFSETQ. V was pared by 0 bases and J by 2 bases, with 5 bases of the junction left unmatched. Sequencing sought depths of 1 in 200,000 to 1 in 1 million T cells. Profiling relied on immunoSEQ multiplex PCR, and the TCRdb table lists in-frame clones only, not all of them. The sample lists more than 60,000 clones; approximately 87% were seen once. This clone turned up a few times. As yet, its antigen is unknown. Sequencing used PBMCs, obtained after 24 months of ibrutinib treatment. The chain combines TRBV5-1 with TRBJ2-3, with TRBD2 matching over 11 bases. The TCR originated in a human donor with chronic lymphocytic leukemia. This CDR3 reads CASSLGLTSGNTDTQYF. In nucleotides, the CDR3 is TGCGCCAGCAGCTTGGGTCTGACTAGCGGGAACACAGATACGCAGTATTTT.